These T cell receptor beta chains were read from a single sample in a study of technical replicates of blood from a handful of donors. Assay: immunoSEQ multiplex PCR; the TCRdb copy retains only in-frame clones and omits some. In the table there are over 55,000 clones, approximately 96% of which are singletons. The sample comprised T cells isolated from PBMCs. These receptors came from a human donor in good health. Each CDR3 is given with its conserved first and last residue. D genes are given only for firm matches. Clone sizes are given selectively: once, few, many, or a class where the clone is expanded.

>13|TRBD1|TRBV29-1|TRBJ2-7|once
CSVLPQGVYEQYF
TGCAGCGTTCTTCCTCAGGGGGTCTACGAGCAGTACTTC
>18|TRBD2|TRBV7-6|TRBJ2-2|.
CASSFRVSSGGNTGELFF
TGTGCCAGCAGCTTTAGGGTGTCTAGCGGGGGCAACACCGGGGAGCTGTTTTTT
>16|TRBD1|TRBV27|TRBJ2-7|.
CASSFRRDRGTYEQYF
TGTGCCAGCAGTTTCCGCCGGGACAGGGGTACCTACGAGCAGTACTTC
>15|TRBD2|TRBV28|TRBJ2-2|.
CASSFVAGVAGELFF
TGTGCCAGCAGTTTTGTAGCGGGAGTAGCCGGGGAGCTGTTTTTT
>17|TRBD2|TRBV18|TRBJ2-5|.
CASSPFPSGVREETQYF
TGTGCCAGCTCACCCTTTCCGAGCGGGGTTCGCGAGGAGACCCAGTACTTC
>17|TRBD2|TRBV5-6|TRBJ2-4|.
CASSQMGLAGTKNIQYF
TGTGCCAGCAGCCAAATGGGACTAGCGGGGACCAAAAACATTCAGTACTTC
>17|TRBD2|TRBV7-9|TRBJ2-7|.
CASTRETGGRELYEQYF
TGTGCCAGCACCAGAGAGACGGGGGGGCGCGAATTATACGAGCAGTACTTC
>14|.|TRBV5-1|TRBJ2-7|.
CASSFRTGTYEQYF
TGCGCCAGCAGCTTTCGAACCGGGACCTACGAGCAGTACTTC
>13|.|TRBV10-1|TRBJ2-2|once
CASNVGVAGELFF
TGCGCCAGCAATGTAGGGGTGGCCGGGGAGCTGTTTTTT
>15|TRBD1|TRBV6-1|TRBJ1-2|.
CASSRTGMMVYGYTF
TGTGCCAGCTCCAGGACAGGAATGATGGTCTATGGCTACACCTTC
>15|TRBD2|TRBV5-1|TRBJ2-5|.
CASSLKGLDRETQYF
TGCGCCAGCAGCTTAAAGGGACTAGATCGGGAGACCCAGTACTTC
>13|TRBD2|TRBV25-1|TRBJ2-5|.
CASGGEVWETQYF
TGTGCCAGTGGGGGGGAGGTTTGGGAGACCCAGTACTTC
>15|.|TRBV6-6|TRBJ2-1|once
CASSSPTGSQNEQFF
TGTGCCAGCAGTTCCCCCACCGGGTCCCAGAATGAGCAGTTCTTC
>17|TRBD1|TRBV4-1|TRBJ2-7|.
CASSRTTGQARDYEQYF
TGCGCCAGCAGCCGGACGACCGGACAGGCACGAGACTACGAGCAGTACTTC
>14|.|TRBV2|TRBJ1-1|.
CASIYVTANTEAFF
TGTGCCAGCATCTACGTGACAGCGAACACTGAAGCTTTCTTT
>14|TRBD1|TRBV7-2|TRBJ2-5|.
CASSLTAGGETQYF
TGTGCCAGCAGCTTAACGGCAGGGGGAGAGACCCAGTACTTC
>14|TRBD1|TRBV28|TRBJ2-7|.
CASSTTGGNYEQYF
TGTGCCAGCAGTACTACAGGGGGCAACTACGAGCAGTACTTC
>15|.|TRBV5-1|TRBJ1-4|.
CASSSAGAILEKLFF
TGCGCCAGCAGCTCCGCGGGGGCGATCCTTGAAAAACTGTTTTTT
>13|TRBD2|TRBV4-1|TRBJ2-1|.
CASRRGSGNEQFF
TGCGCCAGCAGACGCGGGAGTGGAAATGAGCAGTTCTTC
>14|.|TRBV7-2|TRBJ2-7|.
CASSLFGQNYEQYF
TGTGCCAGCAGCTTATTTGGGCAGAACTACGAGCAGTACTTC
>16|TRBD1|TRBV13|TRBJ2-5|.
CASSQNRQGSQETQYF
TGTGCCAGCAGCCAGAATCGACAGGGATCCCAAGAGACCCAGTACTTC
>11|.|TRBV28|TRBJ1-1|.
CASTAATGAFF
TGTGCCAGCACCGCGGCCACTGGAGCTTTCTTT
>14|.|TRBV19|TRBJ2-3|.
CASRESISTDTQYF
TGTGCCAGTCGGGAGTCGATAAGCACAGATACGCAGTATTTT
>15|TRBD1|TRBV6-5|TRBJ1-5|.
CASSYGTGGNQPQHF
TGTGCCAGCAGTTACGGGACAGGGGGAAATCAGCCCCAGCATTTT
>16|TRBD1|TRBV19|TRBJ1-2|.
CASSMKTRTGGNGYTF
TGTGCCAGTAGTATGAAGACCCGGACAGGGGGCAATGGCTACACCTTC
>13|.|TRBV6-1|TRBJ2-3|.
CASSGVGTDTQYF
TGTGCCAGCTCGGGGGTTGGCACAGATACGCAGTATTTT
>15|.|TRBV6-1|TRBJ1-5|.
CASSEAKTRAQPQHF
TGTGCCAGCAGTGAGGCCAAAACTAGGGCCCAGCCCCAGCATTTT
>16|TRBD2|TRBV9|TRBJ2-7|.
CASSALTSGGTYEQYF
TGTGCCAGCAGCGCCTTGACTAGCGGGGGAACCTACGAGCAGTACTTC
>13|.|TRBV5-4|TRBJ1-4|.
CASSSDTYEKLFF
TGTGCCAGCAGCTCGGACACATACGAAAAACTGTTTTTT
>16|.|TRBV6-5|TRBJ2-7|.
CASSYSDRIPPYEQYF
TGTGCCAGCAGTTACTCTGACAGGATCCCTCCTTACGAGCAGTACTTC
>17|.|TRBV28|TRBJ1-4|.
CASSPNSLGVTNEKLFF
TGTGCCAGCAGTCCTAACTCTCTCGGGGTCACTAATGAAAAACTGTTTTTT
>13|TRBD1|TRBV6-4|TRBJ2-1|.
CASSRDRYNEQFF
TGTGCCAGCAGTCGGGACAGATACAATGAGCAGTTCTTC
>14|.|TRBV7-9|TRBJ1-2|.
CASSSHRETYGYTF
TGTGCCAGCAGTTCCCACAGGGAGACCTATGGCTACACCTTC